A single sample gave rise to the 19 T cell receptor beta chains below, sequenced in a study of blood T cell repertoires in COVID-19. The method was immunoSEQ multiplex PCR; TCRdb's version includes in-frame clones alone and lacks a portion of them. This repertoire shows 150,000 to 200,000 clones, 88% found once; its top ten account for about 6.3%. Sequenced input: PBMCs or T cells enriched from blood (not recorded which). These receptors came from a woman in her forties or fifties who had recovered from COVID-19.

This clone showed up just once. The V call is TRBV9, the J call TRBJ2-2; TRBD1 might be the D (5 bases). The CDR3 length is 15 residues. Per the germline V gene, CDR1 is SGDLS and CDR2 is YYNGEE. The V and J ends lost 0 bases and 4 bases respectively, with 10 bases between them. CDR3 loop: CASSVVGLTTGELFF. In DNA, the CDR3 is TGTGCCAGCAGCGTAGTGGGGCTCACCACCGGGGAGCTGTTTTTT.

The chain links TRBV5-1 to TRBJ2-1; 7 nucleotides line up with TRBD2. The CDR3 spans 16 residues. Looked up from germline, CDR1 is SGHRS and CDR2 is YFSETQ. After removal of 0 bases from V and 4 bases from J, the junction contained 7 bases not matched to a gene. The CDR3 here is CASSLEPSGLYNEQFF. CDR3 coding DNA: TGCGCCAGCAGCTTGGAGCCTAGCGGACTTTACAATGAGCAGTTCTTC.

The CDR3: CASSYTGGVREKLFF. The CDR3 DNA sequence: TGTGCCAGCAGTTATACAGGGGGCGTACGTGAAAAACTGTTTTTT. V is TRBV6-5 and J is TRBJ1-4, with 9 bases lining up with TRBD1. The V gene's germline CDR1 is MNHEY and CDR2 SVGAGI. CDR3 length: 15 residues. Trimming removed 3 bases from V and 7 bases from J; junction bases left unmatched: 6.

The rearrangement links TRBV11-2 to TRBJ1-2, with D possibly TRBD1 on 5 matching bases. Trimming took off 0 bases at V and 5 bases at J, with 7 bases between the two ends. The CDR3 length is 13 residues. From germline, CDR1 is SGHAT and CDR2 FQNNGV. The DNA of the CDR3 is TGTGCCAGCAGCTTAGAAGCAGGGTATGGCTACACCTTC. The encoded protein is CASSLEAGYGYTF.

This rearrangement joins TRBV7-3 to TRBJ2-5; tentatively, D is TRBD2 (5 bases). CDR3 length: 15 residues. Germline CDR1 is SGHTA and CDR2 is FQGTGA. Trimming pared 5 bases from V and 1 base from J, leaving 14 bases between. CDR3 DNA: TGTGCCAGCAGCGAGGCGGGCATCCCCCAAGAGACCCAGTACTTC. Protein product: CASSEAGIPQETQYF. Variable domain in full (rest from reference TRBV7-3 and TRBJ2-5): GAGVSQTPSNKVTEKGKYVELRCDPISGHTALYWYRQSLGQGPEFLIYFQGTGAADDSGLPNDRFFAVRPEGSVSTLKIQRTERGDSAVYLCASSEAGIPQETQYFGPGTRLLVL.

The V gene is TRBV19, the J gene TRBJ1-6; D is undetermined. This CDR3 is built from 12 residues. Germline CDR1 reads LNHDA; CDR2 reads SQIVND (reference sequence). The V end was cut by 2 bases, the J end by 10 bases, with 6 bases between. The CDR3 sequence is CASSIFSSPLHF. The CDR3 DNA reads as TGTGCCAGTAGTATATTCTCCTCACCCCTCCACTTT. The full variable domain, in which reference TRBV19 and TRBJ1-6 provide the parts outside the CDR3, is DGGITQSPKYLFRKEGQNVTLSCEQNLNHDAMYWYRQDPGQGLRLIYYSQIVNDFQKGDIAEGYSVSREKKESFPLTVTSAQKNPTAFYLCASSIFSSPLHFGNGTRLTVT.

The V call is TRBV7-2, the J call TRBJ1-2; D uncertain. The CDR3 extends over 14 amino acids. Germline loops: CDR1 SGHTA, CDR2 FQGNSA. Trimming took 1 base from V and 0 from J, leaving 6 bases between them. CDR3 protein: CASSLVAANYGYTF. The DNA for the CDR3 is TGTGCCAGCAGCTTAGTTGCAGCTAACTATGGCTACACCTTC.

In its sample, this clone was seen a few times. J is TRBJ1-6 and V is TRBV5-1; D possibly corresponds to TRBD1 (6 bases). The CDR3 loop spans 14 amino acids. V was shortened by 4 bases and J by 3 bases, with 8 bases between the two germline ends. The germline CDR1 and CDR2 sequences are SGHRS and YFSETQ. This CDR3 is CASSEGHYNSPLHF. CDR3 sequence (DNA): TGCGCCAGCAGCGAGGGACACTATAATTCACCCCTCCACTTT.

The chain employs TRBV25-1 and TRBJ1-2; no reliable D call. This CDR3 is 14 amino acids long. Trimming shortened V by 1 base and J by 7 bases, and 13 bases separated the two germline ends. Germline V gene data show CDR1 as MGHDK and CDR2 as SYGVNS. CDR3 in amino acids: CASSELRAIGGYTF. The CDR3 DNA reads as TGTGCCAGCAGTGAATTAAGAGCAATTGGTGGCTACACCTTC.

This chain uses TRBV5-4 with TRBJ2-2; tentatively, D is TRBD1 (6 bases). The CDR3 spans 17 residues. Trimming removed 1 base at V and 4 bases at J, with 17 bases between. Germline CDR1 reads SGHNT; CDR2 reads YYREEE (reference sequence). The CDR3 coding sequence is TGTGCCAGCAGCTTGAAATCAACACGAGGGGGCACCGGGGAGCTGTTTTTT. This encodes CASSLKSTRGGTGELFF.

This clone occurred a few times. This chain links TRBV6-1 with TRBJ1-2; 12 bases align to TRBD1. The CDR3 covers 19 residues. Germline V gene sequence: CDR1 MNHNS, CDR2 SASEGT. V was clipped by 1 base and J by 2 bases; unmatched bases: 11. This CDR3 reads CASSEGLKGTGGRNYGYTF. CDR3 bases: TGTGCCAGCAGTGAAGGTTTAAAAGGGACAGGGGGCAGGAACTATGGCTACACCTTC.

The chain employs TRBV11-1 and TRBJ2-7; D unresolved. Germline CDR1 and CDR2: SGHAT and FQDESV (reference sequence). V was clipped by 2 bases and J by 3 bases, with 5 bases between them. The CDR3 runs 12 residues. Written as DNA, the CDR3 is TGTGCCAGCAGCTTATCGGGCTACGAGCAGTACTTC. As protein: CASSLSGYEQYF.

The rearrangement links TRBV2 to TRBJ1-6; tentative D call: TRBD1 (5 bases). This CDR3 comprises 13 residues. CDR1 SNHLY and CDR2 FYNNEI come from the germline V gene. The ends were cut back, 8 bases at V and 9 bases at J, with 14 bases in the middle. CDR3 nucleotides: TGTGCCAGCGTGGGGGGAAGCAGTTCACCCCTCCACTTT. It encodes CASVGGSSSPLHF.

The J gene is TRBJ2-3, the V gene TRBV24-1; 9 nucleotides agree with TRBD1. CDR1 KGHDR and CDR2 SFDVKD come from the germline V gene. The CDR3 runs to 17 residues. V shed 4 bases and J 1 base; nucleotides not matched to a gene: 8. The CDR3 here is CATSDDGQGIRTDTQYF. CDR3 nucleotide sequence: TGTGCCACCAGTGACGATGGACAGGGGATTCGCACAGATACGCAGTATTTT.

This chain connects TRBV21-1 to TRBJ1-5; the D segment call TRBD1 is taken from the table without a DNA check. TRBV21-1 is classified as a pseudogene. The CDR3 has 16 amino acids. The CDR3 spells CASSKLITGFYQPQHF. The CDR3, as DNA: TGTGCCAGCAGCAAGCTCATCACAGGGTTTTATCAGCCCCAGCATTTT.

This rearrangement joins TRBV7-9 to TRBJ2-2; TRBD1 aligns across 10 bases. The CDR3 runs 13 residues. J was trimmed by 5 bases and V by 8 bases; bases with no gene match: 2. Germline values: CDR1 SEHNR, CDR2 FQNEAQ (reference sequence). The CDR3 sequence is CASGDRGTGELFF. The CDR3 DNA sequence: TGTGCCAGCGGGGACAGGGGAACCGGGGAGCTGTTTTTT.

This clone was detected only a few times. Here the CDR3 reads CASSLDGTENQPQHF. Written as DNA, the CDR3 is TGCGCCAGCAGCTTGGATGGGACAGAAAATCAGCCCCAGCATTTT. The chain combines TRBV5-1 with TRBJ1-5; TRBD1 matches 7 bases. V was pared by 0 bases and J by 4 bases, with 4 bases of the junction left unmatched. Germline assignment: CDR1 SGHRS and CDR2 YFSETQ. This CDR3 has 15 residues.

The J gene is TRBJ2-7, the V gene TRBV29-1; D is perhaps TRBD1 (6 bases). V dropped 7 bases and J dropped 4 bases, with 20 bases sitting between them. The CDR3 is made up of 14 amino acids. Germline V lookup: CDR1 SQVTM, CDR2 ANQGSEA. The CDR3 reads CSASDSLDSYEQYF. The CDR3 nucleotides read TGCAGCGCTTCGGACAGCCTGGACTCATACGAGCAGTACTTC.

The chain carries TRBV6-5 and TRBJ1-1; a weak D match, TRBD1 (5 bases). The germline V gene encodes CDR1 MNHEY and CDR2 SVGAGI. The V end was cut by 0 bases, the J end by 10 bases, with 9 bases between. This CDR3 contains 12 residues. CDR3 region: CASSYSAGPAFF. CDR3 coding DNA: TGTGCCAGCAGTTACTCCGCGGGGCCAGCTTTCTTT.